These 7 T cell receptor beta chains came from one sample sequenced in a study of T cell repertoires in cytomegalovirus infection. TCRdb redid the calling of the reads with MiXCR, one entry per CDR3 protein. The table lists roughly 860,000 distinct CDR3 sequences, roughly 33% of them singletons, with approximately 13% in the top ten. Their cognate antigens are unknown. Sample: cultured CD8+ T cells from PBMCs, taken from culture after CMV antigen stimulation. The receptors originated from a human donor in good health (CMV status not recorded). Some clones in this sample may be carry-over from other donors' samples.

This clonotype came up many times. The CDR3 sequence: CASSRQGLYEQYF. For the CDR3, the DNA is TGTGCCAGCAGTAGACAGGGACTTTACGAGCAGTACTTC. V and J are TRBV12-3 or TRBV12-4 and TRBJ2-7; a possible D gene is TRBD1 (7 bases). The CDR3 runs to 13 residues. Trimming removed 5 bases from V and 4 bases from J, with 12 bases in between.

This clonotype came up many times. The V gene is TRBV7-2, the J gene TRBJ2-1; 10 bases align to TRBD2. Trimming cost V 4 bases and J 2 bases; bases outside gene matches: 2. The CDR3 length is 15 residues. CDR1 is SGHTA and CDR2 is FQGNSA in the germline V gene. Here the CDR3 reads CASSYGTSAYNEQFF. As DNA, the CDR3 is TGTGCCAGCAGCTATGGGACTAGCGCCTACAATGAGCAGTTCTTC.

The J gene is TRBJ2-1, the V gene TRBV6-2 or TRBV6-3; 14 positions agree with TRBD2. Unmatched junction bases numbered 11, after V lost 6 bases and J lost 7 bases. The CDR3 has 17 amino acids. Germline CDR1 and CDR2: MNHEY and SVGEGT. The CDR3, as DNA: TGTGCCAGCAGCCCCAACATTCGGACTAGCGGGGGGAATGAGCAGTTCTTC. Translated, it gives CASSPNIRTSGGNEQFF.

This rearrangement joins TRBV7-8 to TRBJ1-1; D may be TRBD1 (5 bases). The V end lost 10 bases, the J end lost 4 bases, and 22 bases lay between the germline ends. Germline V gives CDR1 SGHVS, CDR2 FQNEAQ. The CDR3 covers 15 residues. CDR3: CANLPLFGAGTEAFF. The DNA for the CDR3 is TGTGCCAACTTACCCCTTTTTGGGGCAGGCACTGAAGCTTTCTTT. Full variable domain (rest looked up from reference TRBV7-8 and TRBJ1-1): GAGVSQSPRYKVAKRGQDVALRCDPISGHVSLFWYQQALGQGPEFLTYFQNEAQLDKSGLPSDRFFAERPEGSVSTLKIQRTQQEDSAVYLCANLPLFGAGTEAFFGQGTRLTVV.

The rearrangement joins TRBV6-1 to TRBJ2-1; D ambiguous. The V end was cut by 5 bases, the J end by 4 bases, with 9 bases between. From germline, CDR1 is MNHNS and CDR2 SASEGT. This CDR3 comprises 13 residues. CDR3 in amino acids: CASSSVRYNEQFF. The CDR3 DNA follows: TGTGCCAGCAGTTCTGTGAGGTACAATGAGCAGTTCTTC.

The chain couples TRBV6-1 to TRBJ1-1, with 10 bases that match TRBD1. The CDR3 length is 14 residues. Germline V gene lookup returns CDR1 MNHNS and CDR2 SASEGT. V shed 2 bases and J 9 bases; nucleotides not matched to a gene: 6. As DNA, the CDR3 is TGTGCCAGCAGTGAAAACCGGGACAGGGGTAAAGCTTTCTTT. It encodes CASSENRDRGKAFF.

The CDR3: CSVEDRGRPTNYGYTF. CDR3 nucleotides: TGCAGCGTTGAAGATCGGGGAAGGCCTACTAACTATGGCTACACCTTC. V and J are TRBV29-1 and TRBJ1-2, with D uncertain. This CDR3 has 16 residues. The germline CDR1 and CDR2 sequences are SQVTM and ANQGSEA. Trimming took 0 bases from V and 0 from J, leaving 14 bases between them.